The 20 T cell receptor beta chains listed next were all sequenced from one sample in a study of T cell repertoires in cytomegalovirus infection. Which antigens these TCRs recognize remains unknown. TCRdb recomputed calls from the reads with MiXCR, one row per CDR3 protein. Seen here are some 320,000 distinct CDR3 sequences, roughly 28% observed once, and the top ten hold around 20%. The sample consisted of cultured PBMCs, taken from culture after CMV antigen stimulation. The receptor set was obtained from a human donor in good health (CMV status not recorded). Some clones in this sample may be carry-over from other donors' samples.

Ten or more counts support this clonotype. This chain connects TRBV6-6 to TRBJ2-1, with 10 nucleotides matching TRBD2. Unmatched junction bases numbered 8, after V lost 2 bases and J lost 4 bases. The CDR3 is 17 residues long. Germline loops: CDR1 MNHNY, CDR2 SVGAGI (reference sequence). The CDR3 sequence: CASSYGTQRGGYNEQFF. The CDR3 nucleotides are TGTGCCAGCAGTTACGGGACCCAGCGGGGGGGGTACAATGAGCAGTTCTTC.

This clonotype appeared a few times. V and J are TRBV5-4 and TRBJ2-1; TRBD2 matches 7 bases. There are 15 residues in the CDR3. The junction had 9 bases not matched to a gene; V was cut back by 3 bases and J by 6 bases. Germline V gene lookup returns CDR1 SGHNT and CDR2 YYREEE (reference sequence). CDR3 bases: TGTGCCAGCAGCTGGGTGGGAGGGGCGGGCAATGAGCAGTTCTTC. Its translation: CASSWVGGAGNEQFF.

This clonotype showed up many times. The chain joins TRBV7-2 to TRBJ2-1, with TRBD1 identical over 12 bases. The CDR3 has 17 amino acids. Trimming removed 4 bases from V and 0 bases from J; junction bases left unmatched: 4. CDR1 is SGHTA, CDR2 FQGNSA, per germline. This CDR3 is CASSWDRGLSSYNEQFF. CDR3 nucleotides: TGTGCCAGCAGCTGGGACAGGGGGCTTAGCTCCTACAATGAGCAGTTCTTC.

The sample holds a few counts of this clonotype. V and J are TRBV12-3 or TRBV12-4 and TRBJ2-7; weak D call: TRBD1 (5 bases). Trimming cost V 3 bases and J 6 bases, with 9 bases left between them. The length of the CDR3 is 12 residues. The CDR3 DNA reads TGTGCCAGCAGTTTTGGTAGGGGCGAGCAGTACTTC. Its protein product is CASSFGRGEQYF.

The CDR3 DNA follows: TGTGCCAGTAGTATGGGCCTCGGAGAGACCCAGTACTTC. Translated: CASSMGLGETQYF. The V call is TRBV19, the J call TRBJ2-5; D remains unclear. V was shortened by 3 bases and J by 4 bases, with 9 bases between the two germline ends. The CDR3 is made up of 13 amino acids. CDR1 and CDR2 from the germline V gene are LNHDA and SQIVND (reference sequence).

This clonotype was counted many times. The V and J genes are TRBV7-2 and TRBJ2-2; TRBD2 aligns across 7 bases. This CDR3 comprises 15 residues. CDR1 and CDR2 from the germline V gene are SGHTA and FQGNSA. Trimming cost V 1 base and J 6 bases; bases outside gene matches: 5. The CDR3 reads CASSLVGGSAGELFF. In DNA, the CDR3 is TGTGCCAGCAGCTTAGTCGGGGGGAGTGCCGGGGAGCTGTTTTTT.

This clonotype was picked up a small number of times. CDR3 nucleotide sequence: TGTGCCAGCAGTAAGCCGGGACTAGCGGGAGAGATATACGAGCAGTACTTC. Its translation: CASSKPGLAGEIYEQYF. The chain combines TRBV6-6 with TRBJ2-7; 14 bases agree with TRBD2. This CDR3 has 17 amino acids. Germline V gene sequence: CDR1 MNHNY, CDR2 SVGAGI (reference sequence). V shed 5 bases, J shed 4 bases, and the junction held 10 bases outside the gene matches.

This clonotype was counted between two and nine times. The genes are TRBV7-3 and TRBJ2-3, with TRBD2 matching 11 bases. CDR3 length equals 15 residues. Germline-derived CDR1 and CDR2 are SGHTA and FQGTGA. Germline trimming cut 5 bases from V and 5 bases from J; bases unmatched to any gene: 6. The CDR3, as DNA: TGTGCCAGCAGCCCTTTTAGCGGGAGGGGAGATACGCAGTATTTT. Translation gives CASSPFSGRGDTQYF.

There are a few counts of this clonotype. This rearrangement joins TRBV5-4 to TRBJ2-3, with a weak D call TRBD1 (5 bases). The CDR3 has 15 amino acids. CDR1 is SGHNT and CDR2 is YYREEE in the germline V gene (reference sequence). The ends were cut back, 5 bases at V and 0 bases at J, with 13 bases in the middle. The CDR3 sequence is CASSYDRDSTDTQYF. The CDR3 DNA is TGTGCCAGCAGTTACGACAGAGATAGCACAGATACGCAGTATTTT.

This CDR3 is CASRPGEGWAQPQHF. The CDR3 DNA is TGTGCCAGCAGGCCGGGGGAGGGTTGGGCTCAGCCCCAGCATTTT. V usage is TRBV6-6 and J usage is TRBJ1-5; D possibly corresponds to TRBD1 (5 bases). This CDR3 contains 15 residues. The V end lost 6 bases, the J end lost 6 bases, and 18 bases lay between the germline ends. The germline V gene has CDR1 MNHNY and CDR2 SVGAGI (reference sequence).

The chain couples TRBV6-6 to TRBJ1-5, with 8 bases fitting TRBD1. CDR3 length: 14 amino acids. The junction had 6 bases not matched to a gene; V was cut back by 5 bases and J by 6 bases. Germline values: CDR1 MNHNY, CDR2 SVGAGI (reference sequence). CDR3 loop: CASSVQGEGQPQHF. DNA for the CDR3: TGTGCCAGCAGTGTACAGGGGGAGGGTCAGCCCCAGCATTTT.

Many counts were recorded for this clonotype. V is TRBV7-2 and J is TRBJ2-5; the D is unclear. Trimming shortened V by 8 bases and J by 0 bases, and 7 bases separated the two germline ends. CDR3 length: 12 amino acids. Germline CDR1 is SGHTA and CDR2 is FQGNSA. The CDR3 is CASGSYQETQYF. The CDR3, as DNA: TGTGCCAGCGGGTCGTACCAAGAGACCCAGTACTTC.

A single count supports this clonotype. This chain uses TRBV7-9 with TRBJ1-2; unclear D gene. Trimming took 2 bases from V and 4 from J, leaving 14 bases between them. The CDR3 length is 15 residues. Per germline, CDR1 SEHNR and CDR2 FQNEAQ (reference sequence). The CDR3 reads CASSLSGRTTYGYTF. CDR3 DNA: TGTGCCAGCAGCTTATCTGGGCGGACCACCTATGGCTACACCTTC.

This chain connects TRBV20-1 to TRBJ2-5; 9 bases agree with TRBD1. The CDR3 sequence is 20 residues long. The germline V gene encodes CDR1 DFQATT and CDR2 SNEGSKA (reference sequence). V was clipped by 0 bases and J by 2 bases; unmatched bases: 19. CDR3 protein: CSARDQGRDRAGRVQETQYF. The CDR3 nucleotides are TGCAGTGCTAGAGATCAGGGCCGGGACAGGGCCGGTAGGGTACAAGAGACCCAGTACTTC.

The chain couples TRBV6-1 to TRBJ1-5; TRBD1 is a possible D gene (5 bases). The CDR3 is made up of 14 amino acids. Looked up from germline, CDR1 is MNHNS and CDR2 is SASEGT. Trimming stripped 1 base from V and 6 bases from J, with 10 bases between. The CDR3 loop reads CASSEDRRLQPQHF. The CDR3 DNA reads TGTGCCAGCAGTGAAGACAGGCGTCTTCAGCCCCAGCATTTT.

V is TRBV7-9 and J is TRBJ2-2, with D tentatively TRBD2 (5 bases). Trimming stripped 3 bases from V and 5 bases from J, with 7 bases between. The CDR3 runs 13 residues. CDR1 SEHNR and CDR2 FQNEAQ come from the germline V gene (reference sequence). This chain's CDR3 is CASSLPGTGELFF. DNA for the CDR3: TGTGCCAGCAGCTTGCCGGGAACCGGGGAGCTGTTTTTT.

The V call is TRBV19, the J call TRBJ2-1; 9 bases match TRBD2. Looked up from germline, CDR1 is LNHDA and CDR2 is SQIVND (reference sequence). V trimming: 0 bases; J trimming: 7 bases; junction bases outside the gene matches: 10. The length of the CDR3 is 17 residues. The CDR3 coding sequence is TGTGCCAGTAGTATAGATCTATGGACTAGCGAATCAAATGAGCAGTTCTTC. Translated, it gives CASSIDLWTSESNEQFF.

This chain links TRBV19 with TRBJ1-5; D is undetermined. The CDR3 loop spans 15 amino acids. The germline V and J ends were trimmed by 7 bases and 4 bases, with 17 bases remaining between them. Germline V gives CDR1 LNHDA, CDR2 SQIVND (reference sequence). The CDR3 DNA reads TGTGCCAGTACCACGAAAGGAATTTTTAATCAGCCCCAGCATTTT. Amino acids: CASTTKGIFNQPQHF.

This clonotype was observed at least ten times. The chain recombines TRBV12-3 or TRBV12-4 with TRBJ2-3; 7 nucleotides match TRBD2. The ends lost 1 base at V and 8 bases at J; junction bases unmatched: 3. The CDR3 is 13 amino acids. CDR3 amino acids: CASSLGLAATQYF. CDR3 nucleotides: TGTGCCAGCAGTTTAGGACTAGCAGCTACGCAGTATTTT.

CDR3 sequence (DNA): TGTGCCAGCAGTGACGCCTCCGCGGGGGGGGCGCATGAAAAACTGTTTTTT. Its translation is CASSDASAGGAHEKLFF. The chain combines TRBV25-1 with TRBJ1-4, with D perhaps TRBD1 (6 bases). The germline CDR1 and CDR2 sequences are MGHDK and SYGVNS. The V end lost 3 bases, the J end lost 6 bases, and 20 bases lay between the germline ends. This CDR3 contains 17 residues.